Listed below are T cell receptor beta chains from one sample, sequenced in a study of blood T cell repertoires in COVID-19. The repertoire was sequenced with immunoSEQ multiplex PCR; TCRdb's copy has only in-frame clones and lacks some. The profile shows roughly 93,000 clones, approximately 87% of them singletons. Sequencing input: peripheral blood. These receptor sequences come from a human donor in a cohort sampled during active COVID-19. Each CDR3 is given with its conserved first and last residue. The order of the fields is D gene, J gene, V gene, clone size, CDR3 protein, CDR3 DNA. A D gene is named only where the DNA matches it firmly. Size is stated for part of the rows, as once, few or many counts, or as a class when the clone is expanded.

d_call: .
j_call: TRBJ2-7
v_call: TRBV4-1
clone_size: .
cdr3_aa: CASSQEPSRGYEQYF
cdr3_nt: TGCGCCAGCAGCCAAGAACCTTCAAGGGGATACGAGCAGTACTTC

d_call: TRBD2
j_call: TRBJ2-3
v_call: TRBV9
clone_size: once
cdr3_aa: CASSARLAGGTDTQYF
cdr3_nt: TGTGCCAGCAGCGCGAGACTAGCGGGAGGCACAGATACGCAGTATTTT

d_call: .
j_call: TRBJ2-6
v_call: TRBV28
clone_size: once
cdr3_aa: CASSLRVGGANVLTF
cdr3_nt: TGTGCCAGCAGTTTACGGGTTGGTGGGGCCAACGTCCTGACTTTC

d_call: .
j_call: TRBJ2-7
v_call: TRBV6-6
clone_size: .
cdr3_aa: CATRQSPYEQYF
cdr3_nt: TGTGCCACCCGACAGTCCCCCTACGAGCAGTACTTC

d_call: .
j_call: TRBJ2-5
v_call: TRBV21-1
clone_size: .
cdr3_aa: CASSPRTSGKETQYF
cdr3_nt: TGTGCCAGCAGCCCCCGGACTAGCGGGAAAGAGACCCAGTACTTC

d_call: TRBD1
j_call: TRBJ1-4
v_call: TRBV19
clone_size: .
cdr3_aa: CASSFSPGTVNEKLFF
cdr3_nt: TGTGCCAGTAGTTTTTCACCCGGGACAGTTAATGAAAAACTGTTTTTT

d_call: .
j_call: TRBJ1-2
v_call: TRBV28
clone_size: .
cdr3_aa: CASSLGASVYGYTF
cdr3_nt: TGTGCCAGCAGTTTGGGGGCCTCTGTCTATGGCTACACCTTC

d_call: .
j_call: TRBJ1-3
v_call: TRBV6-5
clone_size: .
cdr3_aa: CASSYSRGNTIYF
cdr3_nt: TGTGCCAGCAGTTACTCGCGGGGAAACACCATATATTTT

d_call: TRBD2
j_call: TRBJ2-1
v_call: TRBV9
clone_size: .
cdr3_aa: CASSPDTSGRTYNEQFF
cdr3_nt: TGTGCCAGCAGCCCTGATACTAGCGGGAGAACCTACAATGAGCAGTTCTTC

d_call: .
j_call: TRBJ1-2
v_call: TRBV11-2
clone_size: .
cdr3_aa: CASIDSREVYGYTF
cdr3_nt: TGTGCCAGCATCGATTCCCGGGAGGTATATGGCTACACCTTC

d_call: .
j_call: TRBJ2-7
v_call: TRBV28
clone_size: .
cdr3_aa: CASNSDSPNPFLSYEQYF
cdr3_nt: TGTGCCAGCAACTCAGACAGCCCTAATCCCTTCCTCTCCTACGAGCAGTACTTC

d_call: .
j_call: TRBJ1-1
v_call: TRBV19
clone_size: .
cdr3_aa: CASSSNRDLTEAFF
cdr3_nt: TGTGCCAGTAGTAGTAACAGGGATCTTACTGAAGCTTTCTTT

d_call: .
j_call: TRBJ2-3
v_call: TRBV5-1
clone_size: .
cdr3_aa: CASSSSLYLSDTQYF
cdr3_nt: TGCGCCAGCAGCTCTTCACTGTACCTCTCAGATACGCAGTATTTT

d_call: .
j_call: TRBJ2-5
v_call: TRBV4-1
clone_size: .
cdr3_aa: CASSTGGERSPETQYF
cdr3_nt: TGCGCCAGCAGCACCGGCGGGGAGCGATCCCCAGAGACCCAGTACTTC

d_call: TRBD1
j_call: TRBJ2-2
v_call: TRBV28
clone_size: .
cdr3_aa: CASRLLGAGGRSGELFF
cdr3_nt: TGTGCCAGCCGACTCCTTGGGGCAGGGGGCCGTTCCGGGGAGCTGTTTTTT

d_call: TRBD2
j_call: TRBJ2-5
v_call: TRBV28
clone_size: .
cdr3_aa: CASRTSGSAKTQYF
cdr3_nt: TGTGCCAGCAGAACTAGCGGGAGTGCGAAGACCCAGTACTTC

d_call: .
j_call: TRBJ1-5
v_call: TRBV16
clone_size: .
cdr3_aa: CASSQQIHNQPQHF
cdr3_nt: TGTGCCAGCAGCCAGCAGATTCACAATCAGCCCCAGCATTTT

d_call: .
j_call: TRBJ1-2
v_call: TRBV29-1
clone_size: .
cdr3_aa: CSVVEAGNTSLF
cdr3_nt: TGCAGCGTTGTCGAGGCGGGGAATACTTCCCTCTTC

d_call: .
j_call: TRBJ1-5
v_call: TRBV28
clone_size: .
cdr3_aa: CASSSGNQPQHF
cdr3_nt: TGTGCCAGCAGCAGCGGCAATCAGCCCCAGCATTTT

d_call: .
j_call: TRBJ2-7
v_call: TRBV24-1
clone_size: .
cdr3_aa: CATSEGRGYDEQYF
cdr3_nt: TGTGCCACCAGCGAGGGACGGGGGTACGACGAGCAGTACTTC

d_call: .
j_call: TRBJ2-1
v_call: TRBV4-2
clone_size: .
cdr3_aa: CASTLRESSYNEQFF
cdr3_nt: TGTGCCAGCACTCTCCGGGAAAGCTCCTACAATGAGCAGTTCTTC

d_call: .
j_call: TRBJ1-5
v_call: TRBV24-1
clone_size: .
cdr3_aa: CATSSGKAVRQPQHF
cdr3_nt: TGTGCCACCAGTTCCGGAAAGGCGGTCAGACAGCCCCAGCATTTT

d_call: .
j_call: TRBJ2-7
v_call: TRBV5-1
clone_size: .
cdr3_aa: CASSPSNAGYEQYF
cdr3_nt: TGCGCCAGCAGCCCCTCTAATGCCGGCTACGAGCAGTACTTC

d_call: .
j_call: TRBJ2-7
v_call: TRBV6-5
clone_size: .
cdr3_aa: CASSYSPRTYEQYF
cdr3_nt: TGTGCCAGCAGTTACTCACCGAGGACCTACGAGCAGTACTTC

d_call: TRBD2
j_call: TRBJ2-7
v_call: TRBV10-3
clone_size: once
cdr3_aa: CAITSGASGTYEQYF
cdr3_nt: TGTGCCATAACCTCGGGGGCTAGCGGGACCTACGAGCAGTACTTC

d_call: TRBD1
j_call: TRBJ1-5
v_call: TRBV6-5
clone_size: few
cdr3_aa: CASRPGQGRTQPQHF
cdr3_nt: TGTGCCAGCAGACCGGGACAGGGGAGAACCCAGCCCCAGCATTTT

d_call: TRBD1
j_call: TRBJ2-5
v_call: TRBV2
clone_size: .
cdr3_aa: CASSGQGEETQYF
cdr3_nt: TGTGCCAGCAGTGGACAGGGCGAAGAGACCCAGTACTTC

d_call: .
j_call: TRBJ2-5
v_call: TRBV7-9
clone_size: .
cdr3_aa: CASSASRGSETQYF
cdr3_nt: TGTGCCAGCAGCGCCTCCAGGGGTTCGGAGACCCAGTACTTC

d_call: TRBD2
j_call: TRBJ2-2
v_call: TRBV18
clone_size: .
cdr3_aa: CASSPSEGGRQSGELFF
cdr3_nt: TGTGCCAGCTCACCATCCGAGGGCGGGAGGCAAAGCGGGGAGCTGTTTTTT

d_call: TRBD2
j_call: TRBJ2-1
v_call: TRBV10-2
clone_size: .
cdr3_aa: CASRLSGRATYNEQFF
cdr3_nt: TGCGCCAGCAGACTTAGCGGGAGGGCCACCTACAATGAGCAGTTCTTC

d_call: TRBD2
j_call: TRBJ2-1
v_call: TRBV9
clone_size: few
cdr3_aa: CASSVVASGSLEQFF
cdr3_nt: TGTGCCAGCAGCGTAGTGGCTAGCGGGAGCCTTGAGCAGTTCTTC

d_call: TRBD2
j_call: TRBJ2-1
v_call: TRBV4-1
clone_size: .
cdr3_aa: CASSQDLTSGTTGGFF
cdr3_nt: TGCGCCAGCAGCCAAGATCTCACTAGCGGGACAACCGGAGGATTCTTC

d_call: .
j_call: TRBJ1-6
v_call: TRBV5-1
clone_size: .
cdr3_aa: CASSLAAGTGINSPLHF
cdr3_nt: TGCGCCAGCAGCTTGGCCGCGGGGACGGGAATCAATTCACCCCTCCACTTT

d_call: .
j_call: TRBJ2-1
v_call: TRBV10-2
clone_size: .
cdr3_aa: CASRGTFYNEQFF
cdr3_nt: TGCGCCAGCAGGGGGACATTCTACAATGAGCAGTTCTTC

d_call: .
j_call: TRBJ1-2
v_call: TRBV12-3/TRBV12-4
clone_size: .
cdr3_aa: CASSPQQGSGYTF
cdr3_nt: TGTGCCAGCAGTCCCCAACAGGGATCGGGCTACACCTTC

d_call: .
j_call: TRBJ2-7
v_call: TRBV5-5
clone_size: .
cdr3_aa: CASMRGLYEQYF
cdr3_nt: TGTGCCAGCATGAGGGGACTCTACGAGCAGTACTTC

d_call: TRBD1
j_call: TRBJ2-7
v_call: TRBV28
clone_size: .
cdr3_aa: CASRGAAAGGYEQYF
cdr3_nt: TGTGCCAGCCGCGGCGCGGCGGCAGGGGGATACGAGCAGTACTTC

d_call: .
j_call: TRBJ1-5
v_call: TRBV27
clone_size: .
cdr3_aa: CASSLRGRQPQHF
cdr3_nt: TGTGCCAGCAGTTTAAGAGGGCGGCAGCCCCAGCATTTT

d_call: TRBD1
j_call: TRBJ2-5
v_call: TRBV5-8
clone_size: .
cdr3_aa: CASSLFGTGVVQETQYF
cdr3_nt: TGTGCCAGCAGCTTATTTGGGACAGGGGTCGTCCAAGAGACCCAGTACTTC